The entry that follows covers one TCR beta chain sequence. This sample was included in a study of blood T cell repertoires in COVID-19. Study at large: COVID-19 samples from acute and convalescent phases originated in the United States, Italy and Spain.

Germline CDR1 is SGHRS and CDR2 is YFSETQ. V was pared by 4 bases and J by 5 bases, with 7 bases of the junction left unmatched. There are 14 residues in the CDR3. Followed over time, Seattle patients had been enrolled while infection was active. In the authors' methods: Quantification of nucleated cells was approximated via reference gene primer amplification. The data were produced by immunoSEQ multiplex PCR, yet TCRdb's version contains in-frame clones alone and is incomplete. V, J and clone size reflect that table, while D and trimming were determined from the DNA. This table holds some 310,000 clones, roughly 90% found once.

Sequencing input: peripheral blood. This TCR came from a woman aged 25-40 years with COVID-19, enrolled during active disease. This rearrangement joins TRBV5-1 to TRBJ2-5, with 8 bases identical to TRBD1. The CDR3 coding sequence is TGCGCCAGCAGCCGGACAGGGTCTCGGGAGACCCAGTACTTC. This gives the protein CASSRTGSRETQYF.